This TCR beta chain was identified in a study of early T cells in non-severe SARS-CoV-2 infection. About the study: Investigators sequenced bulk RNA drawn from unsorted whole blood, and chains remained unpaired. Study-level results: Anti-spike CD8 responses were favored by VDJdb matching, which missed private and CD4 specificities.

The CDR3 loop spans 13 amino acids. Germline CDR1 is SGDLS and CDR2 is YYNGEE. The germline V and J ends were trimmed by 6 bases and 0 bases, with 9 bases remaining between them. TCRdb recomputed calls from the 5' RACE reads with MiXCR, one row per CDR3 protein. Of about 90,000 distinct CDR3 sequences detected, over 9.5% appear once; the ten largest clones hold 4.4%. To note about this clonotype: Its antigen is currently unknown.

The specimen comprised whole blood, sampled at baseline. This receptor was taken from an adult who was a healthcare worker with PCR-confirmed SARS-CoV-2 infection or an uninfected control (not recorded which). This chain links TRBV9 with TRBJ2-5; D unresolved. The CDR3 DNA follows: TGTGCCAGCAACGGCCCGAACCAAGAGACCCAGTACTTC. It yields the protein CASNGPNQETQYF. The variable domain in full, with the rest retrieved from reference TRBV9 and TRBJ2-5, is DSGVTQTPKHLITATGQRVTLRCSPRSGDLSVYWYQQSLDQGLQFLIQYYNGEERAKGNILERFSAQQFPDLHSELNLSSLELGDSALYFCASNGPNQETQYFGPGTRLLVL.